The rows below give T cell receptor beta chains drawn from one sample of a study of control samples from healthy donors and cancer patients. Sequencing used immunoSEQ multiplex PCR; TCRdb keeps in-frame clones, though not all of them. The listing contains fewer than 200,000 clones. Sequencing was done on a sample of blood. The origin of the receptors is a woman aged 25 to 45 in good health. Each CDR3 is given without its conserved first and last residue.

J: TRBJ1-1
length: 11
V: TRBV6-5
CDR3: ASTPGGFTEAF

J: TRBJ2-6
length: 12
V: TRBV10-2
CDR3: ASSVAGGANVLT

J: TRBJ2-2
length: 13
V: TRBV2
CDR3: ASSKTGLGTGELF

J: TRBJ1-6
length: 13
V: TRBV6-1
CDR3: ASSEEGRYNSPLH

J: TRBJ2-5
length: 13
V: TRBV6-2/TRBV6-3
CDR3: ASSAVSGGQETQY

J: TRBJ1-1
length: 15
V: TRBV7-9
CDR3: ASSITSPPTENTEAF

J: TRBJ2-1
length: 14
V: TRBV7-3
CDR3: ASSLSGGSSYNEQF

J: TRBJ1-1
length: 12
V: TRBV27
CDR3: ASSPQGVYAEAF

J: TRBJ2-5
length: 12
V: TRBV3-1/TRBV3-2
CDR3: ASSQGQAKETQY

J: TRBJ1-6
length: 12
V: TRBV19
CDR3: ASSTHTGNSPLH

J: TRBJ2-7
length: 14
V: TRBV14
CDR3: ASSHQIRQGTYEQY

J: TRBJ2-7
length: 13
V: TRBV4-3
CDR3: ASSHTTGPHYEQY

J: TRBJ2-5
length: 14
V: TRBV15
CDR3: ATSRDWTGTGETQY

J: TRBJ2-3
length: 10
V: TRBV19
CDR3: ASRYDSDTQY

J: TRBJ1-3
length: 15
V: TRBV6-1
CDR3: ASSETPGFRAGNTIY

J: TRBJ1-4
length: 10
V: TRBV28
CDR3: ASSLLGEKLF

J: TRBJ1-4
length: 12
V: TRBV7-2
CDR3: ASSFGAGNEKLF

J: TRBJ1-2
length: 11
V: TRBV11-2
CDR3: ASSAVRGYGYT

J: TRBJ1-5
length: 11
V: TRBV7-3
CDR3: ASSLQGNQPQH

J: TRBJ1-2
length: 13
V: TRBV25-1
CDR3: ASSDPGPRNYGYT

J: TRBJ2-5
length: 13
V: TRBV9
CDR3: ASSGGQGARETQY

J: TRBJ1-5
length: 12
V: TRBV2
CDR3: ASRRTGEGQPQH

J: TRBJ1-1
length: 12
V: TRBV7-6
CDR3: ASSLAPGFGEAF

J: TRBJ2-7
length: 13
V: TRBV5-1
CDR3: ASSLDATQAYEQY

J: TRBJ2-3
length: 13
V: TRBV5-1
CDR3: ASSLVTVGTDTQY

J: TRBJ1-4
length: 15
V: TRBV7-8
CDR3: ASSLGRGGSYNEKLF

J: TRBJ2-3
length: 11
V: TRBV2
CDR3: ASSEPPRDTQY

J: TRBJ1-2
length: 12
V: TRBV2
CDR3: ASRGQGGNYGYT

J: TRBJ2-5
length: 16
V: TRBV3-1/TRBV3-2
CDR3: ASSQDQSPDPPKETQY